The 14 T cell receptor beta chains below all came from one sample that was sequenced in a study of technical replicates of blood from a few donors (dated by TCRdb to about 2017). Library preparation employed the immunoSEQ multiplex PCR assay. This immuneACCESS table, as held by TCRdb, lists in-frame sequences with V and J called but not all clones. Of the missing ones, under half trace to an unresolved V gene in checked studies; the others have no known cause. This sample has some 64,000 clones in its table, and roughly 92% of those were observed once. The ten largest clones represent about 4.6% of the sample. The sequenced sample consisted of PBMCs. The receptors come from a human donor in good health. Some clones in this sample may be carry-over from other donors' samples.

This clone was counted a few times. The V and J genes are TRBV18 and TRBJ2-5; 8 nucleotides agree with TRBD1. The CDR3 has 17 amino acids. V lost 3 bases to trimming and J lost 4 bases; unmatched junction nucleotides: 13. Germline assignment: CDR1 KGHSH and CDR2 LQKENI. This CDR3 reads CASSPFVDRVRRETQYF. CDR3 nucleotides: TGTGCCAGCTCACCCTTCGTGGACAGGGTTAGGAGAGAGACCCAGTACTTC.

V and J are TRBV7-2 and TRBJ2-1, with D possibly TRBD1 on 7 matching bases. The CDR3 is 15 residues long. V was cut by 3 bases and J by 4 bases, with 13 bases left in between. Per germline, CDR1 SGHTA and CDR2 FQGNSA. The CDR3 DNA reads TGTGCCAGCAGCTTCCTCCAGGGGGGTTACAATGAGCAGTTCTTC. As protein: CASSFLQGGYNEQFF. Using reference TRBV7-2 and TRBJ2-1 for the parts outside the CDR3, the full variable domain is GAGVSQSPSNKVTEKGKDVELRCDPISGHTALYWYRQSLGQGLEFLIYFQGNSAPDKSGLPSDRFSAERTGGSVSTLTIQRTQQEDSAVYLCASSFLQGGYNEQFFGPGTRLTVL.

The chain combines TRBV4-1 with TRBJ2-3; TRBD2 aligns across 14 bases. This CDR3 has 20 amino acids. V gave up 2 bases and J gave up 2 bases; unmatched junction bases: 12. Germline CDR1 reads MGHRA; CDR2 reads YSYEKL. CDR3 in amino acids: CASSQFRLAGGPDNTDTQYF. CDR3 in DNA: TGCGCCAGCAGCCAATTCCGACTAGCGGGAGGGCCGGATAACACAGATACGCAGTATTTT.

The rearrangement joins TRBV7-2 to TRBJ1-2; TRBD1 matches 7 bases. This CDR3 is built from 16 residues. Germline CDR1 is SGHTA and CDR2 is FQGNSA. Trimming took 1 base from V and 7 from J; bases not matched to a gene: 12. The CDR3 DNA reads TGTGCCAGCAGCTTAGGGTTCGAGGGCCAGGGGGGTGGCTACACCTTC. Translation gives CASSLGFEGQGGGYTF.

This chain links TRBV30 with TRBJ2-5, with unresolved D. There are 16 residues in the CDR3. V was clipped by 2 bases and J by 5 bases, with 21 bases between them. The germline V gene has CDR1 GTSNPN and CDR2 SVGIG (reference sequence). Here the CDR3 reads CAWSPSGLTTWETQYF. The CDR3 nucleotides read TGTGCCTGGAGTCCCTCCGGTCTCACGACTTGGGAGACCCAGTACTTC.

V usage is TRBV4-3 and J usage is TRBJ2-2, with a weak D call TRBD2 (6 bases). CDR3 size: 15 residues. Trimming removed 1 base from V and 5 bases from J, with 11 bases in between. Looked up from germline, CDR1 is LGHNA and CDR2 is YSLEER. The CDR3 DNA reads as TGCGCCAGCAGCCAAGTAGGGACTGATACCGGGGAGCTGTTTTTT. It encodes CASSQVGTDTGELFF.

The chain carries TRBV28 and TRBJ2-1; 9 nucleotides line up with TRBD2. The germline V gene has CDR1 MDHEN and CDR2 SYDVKM. This CDR3 region has 16 residues. V lost 5 bases to trimming and J lost 8 bases; unmatched junction nucleotides: 13. CDR3 loop: CASSILGGGDEDEQFF. In DNA, the CDR3 is TGTGCCAGCAGTATATTGGGCGGGGGGGACGAGGATGAGCAGTTCTTC.

The V gene is TRBV5-1, the J gene TRBJ2-5; 7 nucleotides match TRBD2. Trimming took 0 bases from V and 1 from J; bases not matched to a gene: 6. Per germline, CDR1 SGHRS and CDR2 YFSETQ. This CDR3 spans 16 amino acids. CDR3 in DNA: TGCGCCAGCAGCTTGGTGTTAGCGGGCTCCCAAGAGACCCAGTACTTC. It encodes CASSLVLAGSQETQYF.

The chain employs TRBV11-3 and TRBJ2-1, with 14 bases lining up with TRBD2. The CDR3 covers 15 residues. With V trimmed by 5 bases and J by 7 bases, 4 bases remained unmatched. Germline lookup yields CDR1 SGHNT and CDR2 YENEEA. CDR3 nucleotide sequence: TGTGCCAGCAGCGCGGGACTAGCGGGGGTGAATGAGCAGTTCTTC. Translating gives CASSAGLAGVNEQFF. Complete variable domain (other parts from reference TRBV11-3 and TRBJ2-1): EAGVVQSPRYKIIEKKQPVAFWCNPISGHNTLYWYLQNLGQGPELLIRYENEEAVDDSQLPKDRFSAERLKGVDSTLKIQPAELGDSAVYLCASSAGLAGVNEQFFGPGTRLTVL.

V is TRBV6-6 and J is TRBJ2-7; D perhaps matches TRBD1 (7 bases). V lost 7 bases and J lost 5, with 18 bases in between. The CDR3 extends over 14 amino acids. Germline V gene data show CDR1 as MNHNY and CDR2 as SVGAGI (reference sequence). In DNA form, the CDR3 reads TGTGCCAGCACCCGAGACAGGGACTTGGACGAGCAGTACTTC. Amino acids: CASTRDRDLDEQYF.

V is TRBV9 and J is TRBJ2-1, with 9 positions matching TRBD2. The ends lost 0 bases at V and 0 bases at J; junction bases unmatched: 1. Germline CDR1 SGDLS, CDR2 YYNGEE. The CDR3 has 16 amino acids. CDR3 sequence (DNA): TGTGCCAGCAGCGTAGCGGGACTAGCCTCCTACAATGAGCAGTTCTTC. It yields the protein CASSVAGLASYNEQFF.

This rearrangement joins TRBV11-2 to TRBJ2-1, with 8 bases that match TRBD2. The CDR3 spans 14 residues. J lost 9 bases, V lost 6 bases, and 10 bases had no gene match. Germline CDR1 and CDR2: SGHAT and FQNNGV. CDR3 sequence reads: CASSSTRGGTEQFF. DNA for the CDR3: TGTGCCAGCAGTTCTACCCGGGGGGGGACTGAGCAGTTCTTC.

V and J are TRBV6-1 and TRBJ2-3, with 9 bases matching TRBD1. There are 15 residues in the CDR3. In germline, CDR1 is MNHNS, CDR2 SASEGT. J was trimmed by 4 bases and V by 7 bases; bases with no gene match: 9. The DNA for the CDR3 is TGTGCCAGCACCAAGGACAGGGGAGGGCCAGATACGCAGTATTTT. It codes for CASTKDRGGPDTQYF.

The chain is built from TRBV7-9 and TRBJ1-6; 7 bases map to TRBD1. The CDR3 totals 14 residues. With 6 bases clipped from V and 6 bases from J, the junction kept 5 bases outside the gene matches. Looked up from germline, CDR1 is SEHNR and CDR2 is FQNEAQ (reference sequence). Here the CDR3 reads CASRSRDSNSPLHF. The CDR3 nucleotides are TGTGCCAGCAGATCCCGGGACAGTAATTCACCCCTCCACTTT.